Each of the 15 T cell receptor beta chains below was sequenced from the same sample in a study of beta chain features in type 1 diabetes. Antigens of these TCRs are unknown. Investigators reverse transcribed all isolated RNA, so they sequenced expressed TCRB transcripts. The data were produced by immunoSEQ multiplex PCR, yet TCRdb's version contains in-frame clones alone and is incomplete. The sample holds roughly 130,000 clones; approximately 16% are singletons and the top ten take less than 3%. The study's findings and limits: Shorter TCRB CDR3s, moderately but significantly so, were found in Type 1 diabetes patients in all four CD4+ subsets.

The sequencing input was central memory CD4+ T cells from blood. Every receptor here comes from a man aged 30 to 45 with type 1 diabetes.

This clone has more than one count but fewer than ten. The J gene is TRBJ2-1, the V gene TRBV7-8; no reliable D call. CDR1 is SGHVS and CDR2 is FQNEAQ in the germline V gene. Trimming shortened V by 5 bases and J by 5 bases, and 7 bases separated the two germline ends. This CDR3 has 12 amino acids. The CDR3 bases are TGTGCCAGCAGCCACCCGAACAATGAGCAGTTCTTC. It encodes CASSHPNNEQFF.

V gene TRBV7-2 combines with J gene TRBJ2-5; the D is unclear. The germline V gene has CDR1 SGHTA and CDR2 FQGNSA. The V end was cut by 3 bases, the J end by 2 bases, with 13 bases between. The CDR3 has 15 amino acids. In DNA form, the CDR3 reads TGTGCCAGCAGCTTGCTCGGGTATGGGCAAGAGACCCAGTACTTC. This sequence encodes CASSLLGYGQETQYF.

This clone was seen more than once but under ten times. The chain recombines TRBV29-1 with TRBJ1-4; perhaps TRBD1 as D (6 bases). CDR1 is SQVTM, CDR2 ANQGSEA, per germline. Trimming left V 6 bases short and J 8 bases short, with 10 bases between. This CDR3 contains 11 residues. The CDR3 DNA reads as TGCAGCGTCCGAGGGGGGGAAAAACTGTTTTTT. Translation: CSVRGGEKLFF.

V is TRBV25-1 and J is TRBJ2-3, with D uncertain. Trimming stripped 4 bases from V and 4 bases from J, with 9 bases between. This CDR3 has 13 amino acids. Germline V gives CDR1 MGHDK, CDR2 SYGVNS. CDR3 DNA: TGTGCCAGCAGTGGTCGTGGGGCAGATACGCAGTATTTT. The encoded protein is CASSGRGADTQYF.

The chain combines TRBV27 with TRBJ1-6; D not resolved. This CDR3 is built from 17 residues. Germline CDR1 and CDR2: MNHEY and SMNVEV (reference sequence). V was cut by 3 bases and J by 0 bases, with 12 bases left in between. CDR3 coding DNA: TGTGCCAGCAGTTTTGAGGGCAGGAGCTCCTATAATTCACCCCTCCACTTT. Translated, it gives CASSFEGRSSYNSPLHF.

In its sample, this clone was seen once. The CDR3 sequence is CASENSNQPQHF. In DNA form, the CDR3 reads TGTGCCAGCGAAAATAGCAATCAGCCCCAGCATTTT. This chain connects TRBV28 to TRBJ1-5, with D hard to call. V was pared by 8 bases and J by 0 bases, with 5 bases between. CDR3 length equals 12 residues. CDR1 and CDR2 from the germline V gene are MDHEN and SYDVKM.

The V call is TRBV7-2, the J call TRBJ1-2; no clear D. The CDR3 loop spans 13 amino acids. Trimming took 1 base from V and 8 from J, leaving 11 bases between them. The V gene's germline CDR1 is SGHTA and CDR2 FQGNSA. This CDR3 reads CASSLEGIQGYTF. The CDR3 DNA reads TGTGCCAGCAGCTTAGAGGGCATACAAGGCTACACCTTC.

The genes are TRBV9 and TRBJ2-7; 13 bases agree with TRBD2. This CDR3 region has 15 residues. The junction had 6 bases not matched to a gene; V was cut back by 3 bases and J by 6 bases. Per the germline V gene, CDR1 is SGDLS and CDR2 is YYNGEE. The DNA for the CDR3 is TGTGCCAGCAGCGCCGAGACTAGCGGGGGGCCCGAGCAGTACTTC. It specifies CASSAETSGGPEQYF.

This sequence joins TRBV23-1 and TRBJ2-3, with 8 nucleotides matching TRBD2. TRBV23-1 is reported as an ORF; its role is uncertain. The CDR3 loop spans 16 amino acids. The J segment lost 4 bases and the V segment lost 0 bases, leaving 6 bases of the junction unmatched. This CDR3 reads CASSQSIGGEADTQYF. The DNA for the CDR3 is TGCGCCAGCAGTCAATCGATCGGGGGGGAGGCAGATACGCAGTATTTT.

This clone was picked up many times. The chain uses TRBV2 and TRBJ2-3; D is perhaps TRBD1 (5 bases). This CDR3 has 12 amino acids. Germline loops: CDR1 SNHLY, CDR2 FYNNEI. Trimming shortened V by 4 bases and J by 7 bases, and 9 bases separated the two germline ends. This chain's CDR3 is CASSGGLNTQYF. The DNA for the CDR3 is TGTGCCAGCAGTGGGGGCTTGAATACGCAGTATTTT.

This chain connects TRBV12-2 to TRBJ2-7; the table calls TRBD2, which could not be checked here. TRBV12-2 is noted as a pseudogene. This CDR3 has 16 amino acids. CDR3 sequence: CASRSEGLAGAYEQYF. Written as DNA, the CDR3 is TGTGCAAGTCGCTCGGAGGGACTAGCGGGGGCCTACGAGCAGTACTTC.

The V call is TRBV2, the J call TRBJ1-1; TRBD1 is a possible D gene (5 bases). Germline V lookup: CDR1 SNHLY, CDR2 FYNNEI. This CDR3 has 16 amino acids. The V and J ends lost 1 base and 4 bases respectively, with 16 bases between them. CDR3 DNA sequence: TGTGCCAGCAGTGAAGGCAGGTCCGGAGGGACCACTGAAGCTTTCTTT. It yields the protein CASSEGRSGGTTEAFF.

This clone was picked up a small number of times. The identical CDR3 is also encoded by other nucleotide sequences in the sample. The rearrangement links TRBV29-1 to TRBJ2-7; D is uncertain. CDR3 length: 13 residues. V was cut by 6 bases and J by 3 bases, with 15 bases left in between. Germline V gives CDR1 SQVTM, CDR2 ANQGSEA. The CDR3 DNA follows: TGCAGCGTGGACCTCGGACGGAGCTACGAGCAGTACTTC. Its protein product is CSVDLGRSYEQYF.

V and J are TRBV29-1 and TRBJ1-2; D gene uncertain. The germline V and J ends were trimmed by 1 base and 6 bases, with 18 bases remaining between them. Germline V lookup: CDR1 SQVTM, CDR2 ANQGSEA. The CDR3 has 15 amino acids. The CDR3 loop reads CSVEAFPDKVDGYTF. The CDR3 nucleotides are TGCAGCGTTGAAGCCTTTCCCGATAAGGTTGATGGCTACACCTTC. The full variable domain, with the rest looked up from reference TRBV29-1 and TRBJ1-2, is SAVISQKPSRDICQRGTSLTIQCQVDSQVTMMFWYRQQPGQSLTLIATANQGSEATYESGFVIDKFPISRPNLTFSTLTVSNMSPEDSSIYLCSVEAFPDKVDGYTFGSGTRLTVV.

The chain employs TRBV7-2 and TRBJ1-4; D unresolved. Deletions cut 2 bases from V and 7 bases from J, with 11 bases between. CDR3 length: 14 amino acids. Germline CDR1 SGHTA, CDR2 FQGNSA. Here the CDR3 reads CASSLNSGSEKLFF. CDR3 in DNA: TGTGCCAGCAGCTTAAATTCGGGATCTGAAAAACTGTTTTTT.